This T cell receptor (beta chain) was found in a study of beta chain features in type 1 diabetes. The authors reverse transcribed all of the isolated RNA, so sequencing captured expressed TCRB transcripts. Clones were read by immunoSEQ multiplex PCR, and TCRdb kept only the in-frame ones, dropping some. This sample yields 860,000 or so clones, of which 17% are seen a single time; 0.023% belongs to the top ten. This clone was counted only a few times. Trimming left V 4 bases short and J 7 bases short, with 18 bases between. This CDR3 has 15 amino acids. The germline V gene encodes CDR1 SGHRS and CDR2 YFSETQ.

The TCR was taken from a woman between 18 and 29 years old in good health. The chain carries TRBV5-1 and TRBJ2-1; weak D call: TRBD1 (6 bases). The specimen sequenced was naive CD4+ T cells from blood. The chain's CDR3 is CASSAPSMGANEQFF. Here the CDR3 DNA reads TGCGCCAGCAGCGCGCCGTCTATGGGGGCAAATGAGCAGTTCTTC.